This T cell receptor beta chain was captured in a study of technical replicates of blood from four donors. The CDR3 runs 16 residues. CDR1 is SGHAT, CDR2 FQNNGV, per germline. V was clipped by 2 bases and J by 5 bases, with 13 bases between them. The repertoire was sequenced with immunoSEQ multiplex PCR; TCRdb's copy has only in-frame clones and lacks some. The table includes approximately 15,000 clones, around 86% detected once. The sequence was collected from a human donor in good health. The chain uses TRBV11-2 and TRBJ1-6; tentative D call: TRBD1 (6 bases). The sequenced material came from PBMCs. The CDR3 region is CASSLQSGQNNSPLHF. CDR3 DNA: TGTGCCAGCAGCTTACAGTCAGGACAGAATAATTCACCCCTCCACTTT.